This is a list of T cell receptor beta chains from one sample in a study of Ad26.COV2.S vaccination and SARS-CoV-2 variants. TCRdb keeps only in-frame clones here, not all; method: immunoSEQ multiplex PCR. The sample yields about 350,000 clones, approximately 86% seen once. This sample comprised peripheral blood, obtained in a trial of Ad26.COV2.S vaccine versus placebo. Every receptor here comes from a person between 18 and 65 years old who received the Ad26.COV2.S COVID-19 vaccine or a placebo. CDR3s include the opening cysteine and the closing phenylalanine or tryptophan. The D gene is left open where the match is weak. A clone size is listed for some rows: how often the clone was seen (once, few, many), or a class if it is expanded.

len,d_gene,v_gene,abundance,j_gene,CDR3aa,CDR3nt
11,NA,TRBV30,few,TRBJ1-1,CAWSVTDKAFF,TGTGCCTGGAGTGTGACCGACAAAGCTTTCTTT
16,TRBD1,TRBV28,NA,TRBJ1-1,CASRVGQAGGNTEAFF,TGTGCCAGCAGGGTGGGACAGGCGGGAGGGAACACTGAAGCTTTCTTT
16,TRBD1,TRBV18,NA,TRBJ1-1,CASSRTPGTGGFEAFF,TGTGCCAGCTCACGGACGCCAGGGACAGGGGGCTTTGAAGCTTTCTTT
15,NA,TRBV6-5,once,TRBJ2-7,CASSYETGSIYEQYF,TGTGCCAGCAGCTATGAGACAGGATCGATCTACGAGCAGTACTTC
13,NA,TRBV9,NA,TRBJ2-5,CASSIRGQETQYF,TGTGCCAGCAGCATCCGGGGCCAAGAGACCCAGTACTTC
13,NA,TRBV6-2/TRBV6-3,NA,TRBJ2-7,CASSYGVFDEQYF,TGTGCCAGCAGTTACGGGGTATTCGACGAGCAGTACTTC
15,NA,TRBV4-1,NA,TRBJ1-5,CASSRMGLSNQPQHF,TGCGCCAGCAGCCGGATGGGACTTAGCAATCAGCCCCAGCATTTT
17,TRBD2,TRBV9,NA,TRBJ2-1,CASSSRKREPAGPRQFF,TGTGCCAGCAGCAGCCGTAAGCGGGAGCCCGCCGGTCCTAGGCAGTTCTTC
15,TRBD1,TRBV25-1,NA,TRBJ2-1,CASSEDRGPYNEQFF,TGTGCCAGCAGTGAAGACAGGGGCCCCTACAATGAGCAGTTCTTC
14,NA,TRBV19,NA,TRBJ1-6,CASSHRVGNSPLHF,TGTGCCAGTAGTCACAGGGTTGGGAATTCACCCCTCCACTTT
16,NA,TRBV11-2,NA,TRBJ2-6,CASSLLGATGANVLTF,TGTGCCAGCAGCTTATTGGGGGCTACGGGGGCCAACGTCCTGACTTTC
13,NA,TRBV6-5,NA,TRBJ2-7,CASRGGGLYEQYF,TGTGCCAGCAGGGGGGGAGGACTCTACGAGCAGTACTTC
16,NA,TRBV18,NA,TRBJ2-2,CASSSPGHVGTGELFF,TGTGCCAGCTCATCCCCGGGCCACGTGGGCACCGGGGAGCTGTTTTTT
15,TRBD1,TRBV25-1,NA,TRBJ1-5,CASSSGTDSNQPQHF,TGTGCCAGCAGCTCCGGGACAGATAGCAATCAGCCCCAGCATTTT
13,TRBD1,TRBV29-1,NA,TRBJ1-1,CSIAVTQGTEAFF,TGCAGCATTGCAGTAACACAGGGGACTGAAGCTTTCTTT
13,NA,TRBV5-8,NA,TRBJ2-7,CASSSGTAYEQYF,TGTGCCAGCAGCTCCGGGACGGCCTACGAGCAGTACTTC
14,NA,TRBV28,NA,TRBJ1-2,CAIGGSVNNYGYTF,TGTGCCATCGGAGGCTCTGTTAATAACTATGGCTACACCTTC
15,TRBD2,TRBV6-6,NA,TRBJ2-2,CASSDSGRRTGELFF,TGTGCCAGCAGTGATAGCGGGAGGCGGACCGGGGAGCTGTTTTTT
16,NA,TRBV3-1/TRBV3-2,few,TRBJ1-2,CASSQDFRGENYGYTF,TGTGCCAGCAGCCAAGATTTTCGGGGGGAGAACTATGGCTACACCTTC
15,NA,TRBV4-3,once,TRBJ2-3,CASSQDKHSTDTQYF,TGCGCCAGCAGCCAAGATAAGCACTCAACAGATACGCAGTATTTT
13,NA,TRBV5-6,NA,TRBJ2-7,CASSLRQSYEQYF,TGTGCCAGCAGCTTGCGGCAGTCCTACGAGCAGTACTTC
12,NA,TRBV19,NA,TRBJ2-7,CASSMDYYEQYF,TGTGCCAGTAGTATGGACTACTACGAGCAGTACTTC
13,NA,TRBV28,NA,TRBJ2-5,CATSEGGGETQYF,TGTGCCACTTCGGAGGGTGGCGGGGAGACCCAGTACTTC
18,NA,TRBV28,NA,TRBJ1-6,CASSFGGAGGRLGSPLHF,TGTGCCAGCAGTTTTGGAGGGGCCGGCGGGCGGTTGGGATCACCCCTCCACTTT
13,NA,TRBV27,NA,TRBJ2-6,CASSLSGANVLTF,TGTGCCAGCAGTCTATCCGGGGCCAACGTCCTGACTTTC
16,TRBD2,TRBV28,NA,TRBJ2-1,CASSTGLAEVYNEQFF,TGTGCCAGCAGTACGGGACTAGCGGAGGTCTACAATGAGCAGTTCTTC
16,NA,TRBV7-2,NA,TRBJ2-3,CASSLQGLSSTDTQYF,TGTGCCAGCAGCTTACAGGGCTTGTCTAGCACAGATACGCAGTATTTT
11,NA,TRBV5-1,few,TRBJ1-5,CAPKGGQPQHF,TGCGCCCCAAAGGGGGGCCAGCCCCAGCATTTT
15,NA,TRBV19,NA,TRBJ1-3,CASTSGHHSGNTIYF,TGTGCCAGTACCTCGGGACACCACTCTGGAAACACCATATATTTT
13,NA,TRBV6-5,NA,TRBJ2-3,CATQAGPTDTQYF,TGTGCCACTCAAGCGGGCCCCACAGATACGCAGTATTTT
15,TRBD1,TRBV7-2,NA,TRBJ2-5,CATHVGGSHKETQYF,TGTGCCACCCATGTAGGGGGCAGCCACAAGGAGACCCAGTACTTC
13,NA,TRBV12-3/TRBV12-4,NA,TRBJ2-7,CASSLDITYEQYF,TGTGCCAGCAGTTTAGACATAACCTACGAGCAGTACTTC
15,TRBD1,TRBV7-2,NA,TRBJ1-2,CASSPGDSLTYGYTF,TGTGCCAGCAGCCCCGGGGACAGTTTAACCTATGGCTACACCTTC
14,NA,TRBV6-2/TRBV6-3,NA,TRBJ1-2,CASSYSDSGYGYTF,TGTGCCAGCAGTTACTCTGACAGTGGCTATGGCTACACCTTC
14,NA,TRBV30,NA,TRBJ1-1,CAWSTGHLNTEAFF,TGTGCCTGGAGTACGGGACATCTGAACACTGAAGCTTTCTTT
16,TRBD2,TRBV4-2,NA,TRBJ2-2,CASSQSGTREVGELFF,TGTGCCAGCAGCCAATCGGGGACTAGGGAAGTCGGGGAGCTGTTTTTT
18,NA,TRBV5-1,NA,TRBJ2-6,CASSDLTRQPSGANVLTF,TGCGCCAGCAGCGACCTCACTAGACAACCCTCTGGGGCCAACGTCCTGACTTTC
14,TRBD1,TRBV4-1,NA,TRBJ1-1,CASSLDRVNTEAFF,TGCGCCAGCAGCCTAGACAGGGTAAACACTGAAGCTTTCTTT
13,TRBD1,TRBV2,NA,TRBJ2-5,CATSTGGTRTQYF,TGTGCCACCTCGACAGGGGGTACAAGGACCCAGTACTTC
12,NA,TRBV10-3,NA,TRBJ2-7,CAISAGSHEQYF,TGTGCCATCAGTGCAGGGAGCCACGAGCAGTACTTC
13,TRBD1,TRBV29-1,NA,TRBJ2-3,CSADRESTDTQYF,TGCAGCGCAGACAGGGAAAGCACAGATACGCAGTATTTT